Shown below are 25 T cell receptor beta chains from a single sample sequenced in a study of cytomegalovirus exposure and HLA in healthy donors. 60 Vbeta and 13 Jbeta primers were used in PCR. Data came from immunoSEQ multiplex PCR; TCRdb stores just in-frame clones and leaves some out. The data hold over 150,000 clones, with 65% to 75% observed a single time. The material sequenced was PBMCs. Receptor source: a man aged 25 to 40 in good health and CMV-seropositive.

This clone was recorded once. The V gene is TRBV13, the J gene TRBJ2-7; D may be TRBD2 (7 bases). Germline assignment: CDR1 PRHDT and CDR2 FYEKMQ (reference sequence). The CDR3 sequence is 15 residues long. V lost 6 bases and J lost 5, with 20 bases in between. CDR3 amino acids: CASSLTGGAVHEQYF. As DNA, the CDR3 is TGTGCCAGCAGTCTCACGGGGGGCGCGGTGCACGAGCAGTACTTC. Drawing the rest from reference TRBV13 and TRBJ2-7, the complete variable domain is AAGVIQSPRHLIKEKRETATLKCYPIPRHDTVYWYQQGPGQDPQFLISFYEKMQSDKGSIPDRFSAQQFSDYHSELNMSSLELGDSALYFCASSLTGGAVHEQYFGPGTRLTVT.

This clone has just one count. The gene calls are TRBV11-2 and TRBJ1-6, with 8 bases aligning to TRBD1. V lost 5 bases and J lost 13; bases outside the gene matches: 7. This CDR3 is built from 13 residues. Per the germline V gene, CDR1 is SGHAT and CDR2 is FQNNGV. CDR3 protein: CASSLDRGQPLHF. The DNA for the CDR3 is TGTGCCAGCAGCCTCGACAGGGGTCAGCCCCTCCACTTT.

The chain joins TRBV19 to TRBJ2-7; 8 nucleotides line up with TRBD2. Trimming cost V 7 bases and J 5 bases; bases outside gene matches: 13. Germline V lookup: CDR1 LNHDA, CDR2 SQIVND (reference sequence). This CDR3 is built from 15 residues. The chain's CDR3 is CASNAGVAGHNEQYF. The CDR3 nucleotides read TGTGCCAGTAACGCCGGGGTAGCGGGACACAACGAGCAGTACTTC.

This rearrangement joins TRBV6-1 to TRBJ2-1; TRBD2 matches 7 bases. The CDR3 totals 12 residues. Trimming removed 6 bases from V and 7 bases from J; junction bases left unmatched: 3. Germline CDR1 and CDR2: MNHNS and SASEGT. CDR3 DNA sequence: TGTGCCAGCAGGGGGACTACGAATGAGCAGTTCTTC. Translating it yields CASRGTTNEQFF.

The V call is TRBV5-4, the J call TRBJ1-4; D uncertain. Germline V gene lookup returns CDR1 SGHNT and CDR2 YYREEE (reference sequence). The V end was cut by 2 bases, the J end by 7 bases, with 15 bases between. The CDR3 is 15 amino acids. CDR3 protein: CASSFSTDQTEKLFF. CDR3 bases: TGTGCCAGCAGCTTTAGTACAGATCAAACTGAAAAACTGTTTTTT.

Worth noting for this clone: Other DNA sequences from this sample encode an identical CDR3 as well. The chain combines TRBV4-1 with TRBJ1-3; D might be TRBD1 (5 bases). The CDR3 sequence is 17 residues long. Germline assignment: CDR1 MGHRA and CDR2 YSYEKL. The V end lost 4 bases, the J end lost 3 bases, and 19 bases lay between the germline ends. The CDR3 is CASSPPRRTGGGNTIYF. The CDR3 coding sequence is TGCGCCAGCAGCCCTCCCCGTCGGACGGGGGGTGGAAACACCATATATTTT.

The J gene is TRBJ2-3, the V gene TRBV30, with D unclear. The CDR3 length is 15 residues. The germline gives CDR1 GTSNPN, CDR2 SVGIG (reference sequence). V gave up 3 bases and J gave up 0 bases, with 13 bases separating them. The CDR3 region has the DNA TGTGCCTGGAGCTCCCACGAGTCTAGCACAGATACGCAGTATTTT. Translating gives CAWSSHESSTDTQYF. The full variable domain, its missing parts supplied by reference TRBV30 and TRBJ2-3, is SQTIHQWPATLVQPVGSPLSLECTVEGTSNPNLYWYRQAAGRGLQLLFYSVGIGQISSEVPQNLSASRPQDRQFILSSKKLLLSDSGFYLCAWSSHESSTDTQYFGPGTRLTVL.

The chain uses TRBV6-6 and TRBJ1-5; TRBD1 aligns across 10 bases. CDR1 and CDR2 from the germline V gene are MNHNY and SVGAGI (reference sequence). This CDR3 is built from 15 residues. V shed 5 bases and J 4 bases; nucleotides not matched to a gene: 5. Written as DNA, the CDR3 is TGTGCCAGCAGTCGAGGACAGGGGGTTAATCAGCCCCAGCATTTT. Translating it yields CASSRGQGVNQPQHF.

This clone has just a few counts. The chain uses TRBV10-3 and TRBJ1-4; no clear D. The V end lost 7 bases, the J end lost 2 bases, and 17 bases lay between the germline ends. The CDR3 runs 16 residues. Germline V gene lookup returns CDR1 ENHRY and CDR2 SYGVKD. The CDR3 DNA follows: TGTGCCATCACCTTCTCTCAGCGCGCGACTAATGAAAAACTGTTTTTT. Protein product: CAITFSQRATNEKLFF.

The gene calls are TRBV20-1 and TRBJ2-2; tentatively, D is TRBD2 (6 bases). The CDR3 is made up of 11 amino acids. The germline V gene encodes CDR1 DFQATT and CDR2 SNEGSKA (reference sequence). With 5 bases removed from V and 7 bases from J, the gap between germline ends came to 8 bases. The CDR3 DNA reads as TGCAGTGCTCGGAGGGTCGGGGAGCTGTTTTTT. Protein sequence: CSARRVGELFF.

The chain links TRBV28 to TRBJ2-1; 7 bases are a match to TRBD2. There are 13 residues in the CDR3. The ends lost 8 bases at V and 1 base at J; junction bases unmatched: 2. The germline V gene has CDR1 MDHEN and CDR2 SYDVKM. The CDR3 spells CASGGSSYNEQFF. Here the CDR3 DNA reads TGTGCCAGCGGCGGGAGTTCCTACAATGAGCAGTTCTTC.

This clone appeared a few times. V usage is TRBV9 and J usage is TRBJ1-1, with D possibly TRBD1 on 5 matching bases. CDR1 and CDR2 (germline): SGDLS, YYNGEE. The length of the CDR3 is 13 residues. With 2 bases removed from V and 8 bases from J, the gap between germline ends came to 13 bases. The CDR3 DNA sequence: TGTGCCAGCAGCGTTGTCGCCGGGGGAGAAGCTTTCTTT. The encoded protein is CASSVVAGGEAFF.

This clone was observed a few times. The junction departs from germline at one end; a sequencing error may be responsible. This chain joins TRBV5-1 and TRBJ2-5; 13 bases are a match to TRBD2. The CDR3 covers 15 residues. Germline V gene data show CDR1 as SGHRS and CDR2 as YFSETQ. The CDR3 DNA reads TGCGCCAGCAGCTTGGACCCGACTAGCGGGAGGACTCAGGACTTC. This translates into CASSLDPTSGRTQDF.

The V gene is TRBV6-5, the J gene TRBJ2-5; 8 bases align to TRBD1. The CDR3 spans 16 residues. Germline CDR1 MNHEY, CDR2 SVGAGI. V dropped 0 bases and J dropped 4; count of bases not matched to a gene: 7. The CDR3 loop reads CASSYSWDRFGETQYF. As DNA, the CDR3 is TGTGCCAGCAGTTACTCTTGGGACAGGTTCGGAGAGACCCAGTACTTC.

CDR3 sequence: CASSARGNAYNEQFF. The DNA of the CDR3 is TGTGCCAGCAGTGCTCGGGGGAACGCCTACAATGAGCAGTTCTTC. The chain uses TRBV2 and TRBJ2-1, with D possibly TRBD2 on 6 matching bases. The CDR3 runs 15 residues. Germline V gives CDR1 SNHLY, CDR2 FYNNEI. V lost 4 bases and J lost 2, with 12 bases in between.

J is TRBJ1-6 and V is TRBV5-1; D is possibly TRBD1 (5 bases). This CDR3 spans 16 amino acids. V was cut by 0 bases and J by 5 bases, with 12 bases left in between. Germline values: CDR1 SGHRS, CDR2 YFSETQ. CDR3 loop: CASSLGRTYDNSPLHF. The DNA for the CDR3 is TGCGCCAGCAGCTTGGGCCGGACATACGATAATTCACCCCTCCACTTT.

This clone was seen only a few times. The genes are TRBV28 and TRBJ2-4; perhaps TRBD2 as D (5 bases). Germline V gene data show CDR1 as MDHEN and CDR2 as SYDVKM. The V and J ends lost 2 bases and 0 bases respectively, with 14 bases between them. The length of the CDR3 is 17 residues. In DNA form, the CDR3 reads TGTGCCAGCAGTTTAGAGTCCGGGATATTAGCCAAAAACATTCAGTACTTC. Translation gives CASSLESGILAKNIQYF. Complete variable domain (other parts from reference TRBV28 and TRBJ2-4): DVKVTQSSRYLVKRTGEKVFLECVQDMDHENMFWYRQDPGLGLRLIYFSYDVKMKEKGDIPEGYSVSREKKERFSLILESASTNQTSMYLCASSLESGILAKNIQYFGAGTRLSVL.

The chain has TRBV5-6 and TRBJ2-2, with TRBD1 identical over 8 bases. Germline lookup yields CDR1 SGHDT and CDR2 YYEEEE. The J segment lost 2 bases and the V segment lost 4 bases, leaving 7 bases of the junction unmatched. This CDR3 comprises 16 residues. The CDR3 loop is CASSPPGTGNTGELFF. The CDR3 DNA follows: TGTGCCAGCAGCCCGCCCGGGACAGGTAACACCGGGGAGCTGTTTTTT.

This clone was seen more than once but under ten times. V usage is TRBV28 and J usage is TRBJ1-2, with TRBD1 matching over 7 bases. CDR1 MDHEN and CDR2 SYDVKM come from the germline V gene. This CDR3 has 12 residues. V shed 8 bases, J shed 9 bases, and the junction held 9 bases outside the gene matches. The CDR3 loop is CASRRQGPSYTF. CDR3 coding DNA: TGTGCCAGCCGGAGACAGGGACCTAGCTACACCTTC.

This clone has a handful of counts. The genes are TRBV5-1 and TRBJ1-6; tentatively, D is TRBD1 (5 bases). CDR1 SGHRS and CDR2 YFSETQ come from the germline V gene. This CDR3 is 15 amino acids long. Trimming took off 1 base at V and 5 bases at J, with 10 bases between the two ends. The CDR3 nucleotides are TGCGCCAGCAGCTTGAGGGGCGCTAATAATTCACCCCTCCACTTT. Translation gives CASSLRGANNSPLHF.

The CDR3 region has the DNA TGTGCCAGCAGCCACCCCGGGGGTCAAAATGAGCAGTTCTTC. This gives the protein CASSHPGGQNEQFF. V gene TRBV7-3 combines with J gene TRBJ2-1; D perhaps matches TRBD2 (6 bases). This CDR3 spans 14 amino acids. V lost 5 bases, J lost 7 bases, and 15 bases lay in between. Per the germline V gene, CDR1 is SGHTA and CDR2 is FQGTGA.

The chain uses TRBV2 and TRBJ2-7, with 8 bases matching TRBD1. Germline V CDR1 and CDR2: SNHLY, FYNNEI. The CDR3 loop spans 14 amino acids. V dropped 6 bases and J dropped 1; count of bases not matched to a gene: 5. The CDR3 DNA sequence: TGTGCCAGCAGGGGGAGACAGGGGTCCTACGAGCAGTACTTC. Residues: CASRGRQGSYEQYF.

J is TRBJ2-7 and V is TRBV2; perhaps TRBD2 as D (5 bases). V shed 8 bases and J shed 0 bases, with 14 bases lying between them. The CDR3 has 14 amino acids. Germline CDR1 reads SNHLY; CDR2 reads FYNNEI. In DNA form, the CDR3 reads TGTGCCAGCCGATTCCGGGGTAGCTCCTACGAGCAGTACTTC. This encodes CASRFRGSSYEQYF.

The chain employs TRBV5-1 and TRBJ2-3, with 15 bases that match TRBD2. The V gene end was trimmed by 3 bases and the J gene end by 5 bases; junction bases not matched to a gene: 4. Germline CDR1 SGHRS, CDR2 YFSETQ. CDR3 length: 16 residues. This chain's CDR3 is CASSSRTSGRGDTQYF. CDR3 nucleotide sequence: TGCGCCAGCAGCTCCCGGACTAGCGGGAGGGGAGATACGCAGTATTTT.

The chain couples TRBV4-1 to TRBJ1-6; maybe TRBD1 (6 bases). The CDR3 covers 15 residues. Trimming removed 3 bases from V and 7 bases from J, with 13 bases in between. Germline CDR1 and CDR2: MGHRA and YSYEKL. CDR3 in DNA: TGCGCCAGCAGCCAGAAACAGGGTGTGAATTCACCCCTCCACTTT. As protein: CASSQKQGVNSPLHF.